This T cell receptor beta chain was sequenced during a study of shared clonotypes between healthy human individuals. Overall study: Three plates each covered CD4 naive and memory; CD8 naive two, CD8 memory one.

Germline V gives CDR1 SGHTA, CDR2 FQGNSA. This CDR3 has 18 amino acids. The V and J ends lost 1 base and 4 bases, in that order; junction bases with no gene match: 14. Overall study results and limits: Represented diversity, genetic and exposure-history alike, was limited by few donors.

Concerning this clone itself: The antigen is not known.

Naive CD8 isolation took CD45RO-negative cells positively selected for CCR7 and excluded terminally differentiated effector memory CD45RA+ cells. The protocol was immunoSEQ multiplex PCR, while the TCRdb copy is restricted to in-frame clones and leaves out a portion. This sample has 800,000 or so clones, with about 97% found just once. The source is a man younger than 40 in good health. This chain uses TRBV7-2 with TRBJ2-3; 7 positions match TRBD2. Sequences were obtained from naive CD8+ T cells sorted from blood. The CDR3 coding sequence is TGTGCCAGCAGCTTAGGCACAACCCTGCGCGGGAGTGCAGATACGCAGTATTTT. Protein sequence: CASSLGTTLRGSADTQYF.